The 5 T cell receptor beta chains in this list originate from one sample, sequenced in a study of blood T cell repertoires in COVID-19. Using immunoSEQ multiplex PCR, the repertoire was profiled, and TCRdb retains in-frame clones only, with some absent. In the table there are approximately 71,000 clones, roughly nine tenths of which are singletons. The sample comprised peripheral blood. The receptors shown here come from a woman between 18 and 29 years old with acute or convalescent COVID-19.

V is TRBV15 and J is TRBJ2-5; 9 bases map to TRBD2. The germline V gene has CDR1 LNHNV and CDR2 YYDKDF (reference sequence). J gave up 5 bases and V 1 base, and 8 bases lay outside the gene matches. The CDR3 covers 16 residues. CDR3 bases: TGTGCCACCAGCAGAGTGGGTAGCGGGGGTGCGGAGACCCAGTACTTC. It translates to CATSRVGSGGAETQYF.

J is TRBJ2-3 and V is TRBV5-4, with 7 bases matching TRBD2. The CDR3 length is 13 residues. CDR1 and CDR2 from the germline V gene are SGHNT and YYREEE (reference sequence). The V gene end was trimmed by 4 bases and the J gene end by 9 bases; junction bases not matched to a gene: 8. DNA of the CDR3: TGTGCCAGCAGCCATGGCGCGGGGGAGACGCAGTATTTT. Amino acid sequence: CASSHGAGETQYF.

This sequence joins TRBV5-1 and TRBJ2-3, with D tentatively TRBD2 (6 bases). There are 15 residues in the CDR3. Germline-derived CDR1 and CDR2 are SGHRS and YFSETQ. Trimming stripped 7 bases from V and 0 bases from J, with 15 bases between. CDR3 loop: CASGIDSGSTDTQYF. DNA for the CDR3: TGCGCCAGCGGAATTGATAGCGGCAGCACAGATACGCAGTATTTT.

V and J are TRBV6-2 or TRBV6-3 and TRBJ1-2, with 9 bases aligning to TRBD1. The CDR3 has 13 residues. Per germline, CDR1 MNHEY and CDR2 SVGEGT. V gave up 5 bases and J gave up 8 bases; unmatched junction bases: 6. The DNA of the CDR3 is TGTGCCAGCAGTACGGGGACAGGGCACGGCTACACCTTC. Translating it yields CASSTGTGHGYTF.

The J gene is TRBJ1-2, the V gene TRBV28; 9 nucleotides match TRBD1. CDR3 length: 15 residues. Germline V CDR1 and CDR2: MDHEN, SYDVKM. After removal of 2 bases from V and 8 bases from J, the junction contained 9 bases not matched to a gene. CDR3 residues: CASSLPRDRDGGYTF. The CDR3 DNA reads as TGTGCCAGCAGTTTACCGAGGGACAGGGATGGCGGCTACACCTTC.